These 10 T cell receptor beta chains originate from one sample sequenced in a study of shared clonotypes between healthy human individuals. The assay was immunoSEQ multiplex PCR, and TCRdb's table has in-frame clones only and misses some. Of about a million clones detected, 70% to 85% appear once; the ten largest clones hold about 0.89%. The specimen was memory CD4+ T cells from PBMCs. The subset here: CD45RA-negative fraction. The receptors shown here come from a man younger than 35 in good health. Some clones in this sample may be carry-over from other donors' samples.

Comments on this clone: A read error is likely here: a far larger clone is one base away. Other DNA sequences from this sample encode an identical CDR3 as well. The chain uses TRBV9 and TRBJ1-1; 9 nucleotides line up with TRBD1. The CDR3 is 15 residues long. The germline CDR1 and CDR2 sequences are SGDLS and YYNGEE. V lost 0 bases and J lost 8; bases outside the gene matches: 8. DNA of the CDR3: TGTGCCAGCAGCGTAGGGGGACAGGGCCATTCGGAAGCTTTCTTT. It codes for CASSVGGQGHSEAFF.

The genes are TRBV10-2 and TRBJ2-2; 8 positions agree with TRBD2. The CDR3 sequence is 14 residues long. Unmatched junction bases numbered 8, after V lost 5 bases and J lost 9 bases. Germline CDR1 is WSHSY and CDR2 is SAAADI. This CDR3 reads CASSFGAGERELFF. DNA of the CDR3: TGCGCCAGCAGTTTTGGAGCGGGAGAAAGGGAGCTGTTTTTT.

This clone appeared a few times. The chain joins TRBV6-1 to TRBJ2-2; 11 positions agree with TRBD1. This CDR3 comprises 15 residues. Germline V gene lookup returns CDR1 MNHNS and CDR2 SASEGT. With V trimmed by 6 bases and J by 7 bases, 7 bases remained unmatched. The CDR3 region has the DNA TGTGCCAGCAGGAGGACAGGGGGCGCCGGCGGGGAGCTGTTTTTT. It codes for CASRRTGGAGGELFF.

The rearrangement joins TRBV11-1 to TRBJ2-7; TRBD2 aligns across 7 bases. This CDR3 is 17 amino acids long. Germline assignment: CDR1 SGHAT and CDR2 FQDESV (reference sequence). Germline trimming cut 2 bases from V and 0 bases from J; bases unmatched to any gene: 10. The CDR3 here is CASSLFGWRENSYEQYF. CDR3 DNA: TGTGCCAGCAGCTTATTTGGCTGGCGGGAGAACTCCTACGAGCAGTACTTC.

This clone turned up a few times. The chain combines TRBV12-5 with TRBJ2-5, with 8 bases fitting TRBD2. The CDR3 has 15 residues. J gave up 5 bases and V 5 bases, and 10 bases lay outside the gene matches. In germline, CDR1 is LGHNT, CDR2 FRNRAP. CDR3: CASGPPGGAGETQYF. In nucleotides, the CDR3 is TGTGCTAGTGGTCCCCCGGGAGGGGCGGGGGAGACCCAGTACTTC. Together with reference TRBV12-5 and TRBJ2-5, the CDR3 gives the full variable domain: DARVTQTPRHKVTEMGQEVTMRCQPILGHNTVFWYRQTMMQGLELLAYFRNRAPLDDSGMPKDRFSAEMPDATLATLKIQPSEPRDSAVYFCASGPPGGAGETQYFGPGTRLLVL.

This clone was detected only a few times. The V and J genes are TRBV4-1 and TRBJ1-5; no clear D. CDR1 and CDR2 from the germline V gene are MGHRA and YSYEKL. Trimming removed 2 bases at V and 5 bases at J, with 4 bases between. The CDR3 has 12 amino acids. Written as DNA, the CDR3 is TGCGCCAGCAGCCAACCATATCAGCCCCAGCATTTT. Translating gives CASSQPYQPQHF.

This clone was observed once. This chain links TRBV5-1 with TRBJ1-1; D remains unclear. The germline CDR1 and CDR2 sequences are SGHRS and YFSETQ. This CDR3 comprises 17 residues. V lost 0 bases and J 0 bases, leaving 15 bases between the germline ends. In nucleotides, the CDR3 is TGCGCCAGCAGCTTGGGGAGTGGCAGGTCGATGAACACTGAAGCTTTCTTT. It specifies CASSLGSGRSMNTEAFF.

V gene TRBV2 combines with J gene TRBJ1-5; the match to TRBD1 covers 8 bases. There are 15 residues in the CDR3. In germline, CDR1 is SNHLY, CDR2 FYNNEI. Trimming cost V 6 bases and J 3 bases; bases outside gene matches: 7. In DNA form, the CDR3 reads TGTGCCAGCAGCGTACAGGGGGTGGCCAATCAGCCCCAGCATTTT. Its protein product is CASSVQGVANQPQHF.

The chain has TRBV27 and TRBJ2-1, with no clear D. The germline CDR1 and CDR2 sequences are MNHEY and SMNVEV (reference sequence). This CDR3 spans 10 amino acids. V lost 8 bases, J lost 10 bases, and 9 bases lay in between. The CDR3 DNA is TGTGCCAGCGGGTTAGGCGAGCAGTTCTTC. Amino acids: CASGLGEQFF.

The chain couples TRBV28 to TRBJ2-6, with 7 bases lining up with TRBD1. V dropped 5 bases and J dropped 7; count of bases not matched to a gene: 11. Germline V gene lookup returns CDR1 MDHEN and CDR2 SYDVKM. This CDR3 comprises 16 residues. The CDR3 protein is CASSLDRVEGANVLTF. The DNA of the CDR3 is TGTGCCAGCAGTCTAGACAGGGTTGAAGGAGCCAACGTCCTGACTTTC.